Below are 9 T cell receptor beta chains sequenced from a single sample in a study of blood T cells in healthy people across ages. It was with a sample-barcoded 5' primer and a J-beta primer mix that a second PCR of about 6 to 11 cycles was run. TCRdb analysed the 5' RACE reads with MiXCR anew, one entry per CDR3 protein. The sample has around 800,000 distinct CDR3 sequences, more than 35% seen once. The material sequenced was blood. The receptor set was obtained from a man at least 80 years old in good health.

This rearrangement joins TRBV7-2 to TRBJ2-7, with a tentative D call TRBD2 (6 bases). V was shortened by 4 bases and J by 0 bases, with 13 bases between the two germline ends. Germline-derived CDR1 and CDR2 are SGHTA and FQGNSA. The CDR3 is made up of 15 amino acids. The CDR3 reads CASSSRDLSSYEQYF. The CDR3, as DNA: TGTGCCAGCAGCTCGCGGGACTTATCCTCCTACGAGCAGTACTTC.

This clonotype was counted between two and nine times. The CDR3 DNA follows: TGTGCCAGCAGTTACCCAACGGGGAGTGGCACAGATACGCAGTATTTT. Protein sequence: CASSYPTGSGTDTQYF. The chain combines TRBV6-6 with TRBJ2-3, with D possibly matching TRBD2 (5 bases). This CDR3 comprises 16 residues. V was pared by 2 bases and J by 1 base, with 13 bases between. Per germline, CDR1 MNHNY and CDR2 SVGAGI (reference sequence).

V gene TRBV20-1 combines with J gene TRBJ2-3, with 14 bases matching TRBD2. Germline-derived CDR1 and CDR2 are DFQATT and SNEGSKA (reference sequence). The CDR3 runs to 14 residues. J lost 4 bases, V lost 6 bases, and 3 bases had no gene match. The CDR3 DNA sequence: TGCAGTGCGGGGACTAGCGGGAGACCAGATACGCAGTATTTT. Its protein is CSAGTSGRPDTQYF.

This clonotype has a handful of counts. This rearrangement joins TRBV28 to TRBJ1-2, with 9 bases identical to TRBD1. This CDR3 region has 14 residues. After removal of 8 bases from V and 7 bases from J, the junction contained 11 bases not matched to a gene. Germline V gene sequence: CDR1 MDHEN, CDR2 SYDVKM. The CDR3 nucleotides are TGTGCCAGCCTATCCTACAGGGGGCGAGCTGGCTACACCTTC. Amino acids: CASLSYRGRAGYTF.

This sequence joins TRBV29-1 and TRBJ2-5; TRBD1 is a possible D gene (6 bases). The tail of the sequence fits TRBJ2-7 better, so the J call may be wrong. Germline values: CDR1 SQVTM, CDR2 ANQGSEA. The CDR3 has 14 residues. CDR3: CSAKVDRLGYEQYF. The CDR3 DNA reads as TGCAGCGCCAAGGTCGACAGGCTCGGTTACGAGCAGTACTTC.

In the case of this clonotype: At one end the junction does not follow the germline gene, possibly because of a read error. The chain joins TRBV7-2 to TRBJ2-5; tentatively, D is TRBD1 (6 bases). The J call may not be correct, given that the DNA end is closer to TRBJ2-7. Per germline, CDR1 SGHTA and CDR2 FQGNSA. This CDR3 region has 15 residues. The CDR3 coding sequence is TGTGCCAGCAGATTAGACCCCAGGACAGTGGCCGAGCAGTACTTC. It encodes CASRLDPRTVAEQYF.

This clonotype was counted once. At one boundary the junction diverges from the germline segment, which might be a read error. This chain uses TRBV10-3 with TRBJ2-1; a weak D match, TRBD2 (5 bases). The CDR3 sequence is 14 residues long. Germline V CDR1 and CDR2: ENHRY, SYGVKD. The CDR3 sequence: CAITPVVGNNGQFF. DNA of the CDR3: TGTGCCATCACCCCGGTGGTCGGGAACAATGGGCAGTTCTTC.

DNA for the CDR3: TGCAGCGTTGTAACCGATGCAGGGGCCTACTCCTACGAGCAGTACTTC. It specifies CSVVTDAGAYSYEQYF. V gene TRBV29-1 combines with J gene TRBJ2-7; D is perhaps TRBD1 (6 bases). Looked up from germline, CDR1 is SQVTM and CDR2 is ANQGSEA. The V gene lost 4 bases and the J gene lost 0 bases, with 19 bases spanning the gap. This CDR3 has 16 residues.

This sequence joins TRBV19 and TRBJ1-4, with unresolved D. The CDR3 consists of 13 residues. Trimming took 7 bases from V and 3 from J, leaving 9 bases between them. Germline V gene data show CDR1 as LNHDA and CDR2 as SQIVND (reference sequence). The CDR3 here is CASTLPPNEKLFF. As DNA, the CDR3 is TGTGCCAGTACTCTACCCCCTAATGAAAAACTGTTTTTT. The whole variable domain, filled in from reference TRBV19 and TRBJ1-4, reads DGGITQSPKYLFRKEGQNVTLSCEQNLNHDAMYWYRQDPGQGLRLIYYSQIVNDFQKGDIAEGYSVSREKKESFPLTVTSAQKNPTAFYLCASTLPPNEKLFFGSGTQLSVL.